Below are 24 T cell receptor beta chains sequenced from a single sample in a study of blood T cell repertoires in COVID-19. The assay was immunoSEQ multiplex PCR, and TCRdb's table has in-frame clones only and misses some. The sample contains under 200,000 clones, around 74% of which appear only once. Sequenced: peripheral blood. Source of these receptors: a man in his 70s with acute or convalescent COVID-19.

The chain uses TRBV7-9 and TRBJ1-1; D call uncertain. V dropped 5 bases and J dropped 6 bases, with 16 bases sitting between them. Germline V gives CDR1 SEHNR, CDR2 FQNEAQ (reference sequence). CDR3 size: 14 residues. CDR3 protein: CASSIQNRGSEAFF. The CDR3 DNA follows: TGTGCCAGCAGCATCCAGAACCGAGGCTCTGAAGCTTTCTTT.

The chain links TRBV25-1 to TRBJ2-1, with 15 bases fitting TRBD2. Unmatched junction bases numbered 9, after V lost 3 bases and J lost 12 bases. Germline assignment: CDR1 MGHDK and CDR2 SYGVNS. CDR3 length equals 16 residues. The CDR3 region is CASSDSGLAGGRRQFF. CDR3 nucleotide sequence: TGTGCCAGCAGTGATTCAGGACTAGCGGGGGGGCGTCGGCAGTTCTTC. Based on the CDR3 plus reference TRBV25-1 and TRBJ2-1, the full variable domain is EADIYQTPRYLVIGTGKKITLECSQTMGHDKMYWYQQDPGMELHLIHYSYGVNSTEKGDLSSESTVSRIRTEHFPLTLESARPSHTSQYLCASSDSGLAGGRRQFFGPGTRLTVL.

The chain combines TRBV19 with TRBJ1-1; 9 bases are shared with TRBD1. The V gene's germline CDR1 is LNHDA and CDR2 SQIVND (reference sequence). This CDR3 region has 15 residues. With V trimmed by 6 bases and J by 4 bases, 9 bases remained unmatched. CDR3 amino acids: CASRRTGDGGTEAFF. The CDR3 DNA is TGTGCCAGTAGGAGGACAGGGGATGGCGGCACTGAAGCTTTCTTT.

This chain links TRBV28 with TRBJ2-1; the D gene is possibly TRBD2 (6 bases). V was pared by 2 bases and J by 8 bases, with 10 bases between. Germline V CDR1 and CDR2: MDHEN, SYDVKM. The CDR3 runs to 13 residues. The CDR3 nucleotides are TGTGCCAGCAGTTTACTCGCGGGATATGAGCAGTTCTTC. It yields the protein CASSLLAGYEQFF. Based on the CDR3 plus reference TRBV28 and TRBJ2-1, the full variable domain is DVKVTQSSRYLVKRTGEKVFLECVQDMDHENMFWYRQDPGLGLRLIYFSYDVKMKEKGDIPEGYSVSREKKERFSLILESASTNQTSMYLCASSLLAGYEQFFGPGTRLTVL.

The chain joins TRBV5-4 to TRBJ2-7; possible D gene TRBD2, 6 bases. Germline V CDR1 and CDR2: SGHNT, YYREEE (reference sequence). Deletions cut 4 bases from V and 6 bases from J, with 11 bases between. CDR3 size: 12 residues. CDR3 DNA sequence: TGTGCCAGCAGCCGACTAGTTTCCGAGCAGTACTTC. Amino acid sequence: CASSRLVSEQYF.

This chain connects TRBV7-2 to TRBJ1-2, with 7 bases matching TRBD1. V gave up 5 bases and J gave up 12 bases; unmatched junction bases: 15. CDR1 is SGHTA and CDR2 is FQGNSA in the germline V gene. This CDR3 contains 14 residues. The CDR3 nucleotides read TGTGCCAGCAGCCCCACCCCCGGGGACAGTCAAAACACCTTC. Translated, it gives CASSPTPGDSQNTF.

V usage is TRBV14 and J usage is TRBJ2-7, with 7 bases fitting TRBD2. The CDR3 extends over 15 amino acids. Germline lookup yields CDR1 SGHDN and CDR2 FVKESK. V lost 5 bases and J lost 6; bases outside the gene matches: 13. CDR3 residues: CASSGQAGVVGEQYF. In nucleotides, the CDR3 is TGTGCCAGCAGCGGGCAGGCGGGGGTCGTCGGCGAGCAGTACTTC.

The chain is built from TRBV29-1 and TRBJ2-1, with D possibly matching TRBD2 (6 bases). The CDR3 has 13 amino acids. Trimming pared 7 bases from V and 6 bases from J, leaving 16 bases between. Germline values: CDR1 SQVTM, CDR2 ANQGSEA. CDR3 bases: TGCAGCGCCGGGAGTCAGGCCGCCAATGAGCAGTTCTTC. Amino acid sequence: CSAGSQAANEQFF.

The rearrangement uses TRBV19 and TRBJ2-3; tentatively, D is TRBD2 (6 bases). The germline gives CDR1 LNHDA, CDR2 SQIVND (reference sequence). Deletions cut 1 base from V and 9 bases from J, with 20 bases between. The CDR3 is 16 amino acids. The DNA for the CDR3 is TGTGCCAGTAGTATAGCTCCGGGACTCCTCCATGAGACGCAGTATTTT. Protein: CASSIAPGLLHETQYF.

This chain joins TRBV5-1 and TRBJ2-7, with a tentative D call TRBD2 (5 bases). CDR3 length: 12 amino acids. Trimming shortened V by 2 bases and J by 8 bases, and 11 bases separated the two germline ends. CDR1 is SGHRS, CDR2 YFSETQ, per germline. CDR3 sequence (DNA): TGCGCCAGCAGCTTCATTTCCGGGAAGCAGTACTTC. The encoded protein is CASSFISGKQYF.

This chain uses TRBV7-3 with TRBJ2-7, with 13 bases aligning to TRBD2. The junction had 3 bases not matched to a gene; V was cut back by 0 bases and J by 10 bases. The CDR3 extends over 14 amino acids. CDR1 is SGHTA and CDR2 is FQGTGA in the germline V gene. The DNA of the CDR3 is TGTGCCAGCAGCTTAACCGGGACTAGCGGGACTCAGTACTTC. Translated, it gives CASSLTGTSGTQYF.

The chain uses TRBV3-1 (or the pseudogene TRBV3-2) and TRBJ1-2; 9 nucleotides line up with TRBD1. The V gene end was trimmed by 4 bases and the J gene end by 2 bases; junction bases not matched to a gene: 2. The length of the CDR3 is 14 residues. Germline CDR1 and CDR2: LGHDT and YNNKEL (reference sequence). CDR3 nucleotides: TGTGCCAGCAGCCCTGGGACAGGGAACTATGGCTACACCTTC. Translated: CASSPGTGNYGYTF.

The V and J genes are TRBV3-1 (or the pseudogene TRBV3-2) and TRBJ2-6; unclear D gene. The CDR3 runs 14 residues. Trimming took 6 bases from V and 4 from J, leaving 10 bases between them. The germline V gene has CDR1 LGHDT and CDR2 YNNKEL (reference sequence). For the CDR3, the DNA is TGTGCCAGCAGTCCGGTCTCGGGGGCCAACGTCCTGACTTTC. It translates to CASSPVSGANVLTF.

V gene TRBV5-1 combines with J gene TRBJ2-7; TRBD1 aligns across 8 bases. This CDR3 region has 13 residues. Losses at the gene ends were 1 base for V and 5 bases for J; bases not matched to a gene: 2. The germline gives CDR1 SGHRS, CDR2 YFSETQ. This CDR3 is CASSLWGQDEQYF. DNA for the CDR3: TGCGCCAGCAGCTTGTGGGGACAGGACGAGCAGTACTTC. The full variable domain, its missing parts supplied by reference TRBV5-1 and TRBJ2-7, is KAGVTQTPRYLIKTRGQQVTLSCSPISGHRSVSWYQQTPGQGLQFLFEYFSETQRNKGNFPGRFSGRQFSNSRSEMNVSTLELGDSALYLCASSLWGQDEQYFGPGTRLTVT.

This clone has only a few counts. J is TRBJ2-7 and V is TRBV5-4, with 13 bases lining up with TRBD2. Losses at the gene ends were 5 bases for V and 5 bases for J; bases not matched to a gene: 7. The CDR3 covers 15 residues. Germline V lookup: CDR1 SGHNT, CDR2 YYREEE (reference sequence). CDR3 DNA: TGTGCCAGCAGACTAGCGGGAGGGCCAGTGGACGAGCAGTACTTC. As protein: CASRLAGGPVDEQYF.

This clone was seen once. The rearrangement links TRBV19 to TRBJ1-3; 8 bases are shared with TRBD1. This CDR3 comprises 18 residues. With 4 bases clipped from V and 3 bases from J, the junction kept 14 bases outside the gene matches. Germline CDR1 LNHDA, CDR2 SQIVND (reference sequence). CDR3 in DNA: TGTGCCAGTAGTAGAACGGGACAGGTTTCTGGGTTTGGAAACACCATATATTTT. Its translation: CASSRTGQVSGFGNTIYF.

This clone was seen a single time. V usage is TRBV29-1 and J usage is TRBJ1-4, with 7 bases lining up with TRBD1. This CDR3 is 14 amino acids long. After removal of 4 bases from V and 7 bases from J, the junction contained 9 bases not matched to a gene. CDR1 is SQVTM and CDR2 is ANQGSEA in the germline V gene. In DNA form, the CDR3 reads TGCAGCGTTGGGTCCCGGGACAGCGGTGAAAAACTGTTTTTT. This gives the protein CSVGSRDSGEKLFF.

This clone was seen a single time. The V gene is TRBV19, the J gene TRBJ1-5, with TRBD1 matching 7 bases. The CDR3 extends over 16 amino acids. The V gene's germline CDR1 is LNHDA and CDR2 SQIVND (reference sequence). With 3 bases clipped from V and 0 bases from J, the junction kept 5 bases outside the gene matches. The DNA of the CDR3 is TGTGCCAGTAGTATGTTGACAGGGAATAGCAATCAGCCCCAGCATTTT. It is translated as CASSMLTGNSNQPQHF.

This clone was counted a single time. The rearrangement links TRBV7-8 to TRBJ1-1, with D perhaps matching TRBD1 (6 bases). CDR3 length: 15 residues. Trimming took off 5 bases at V and 1 base at J, with 14 bases between the two ends. Germline V gene sequence: CDR1 SGHVS, CDR2 FQNEAQ. The CDR3 here is CASSKRTATNTEAFF. The DNA of the CDR3 is TGTGCCAGCAGCAAAAGGACAGCCACGAACACTGAAGCTTTCTTT.

The chain links TRBV28 to TRBJ1-2; D is uncertain. This CDR3 has 12 amino acids. Between the trimmed V and J ends, which lost 2 bases and 4 bases, there was a span of 5 bases. Germline V CDR1 and CDR2: MDHEN, SYDVKM. The CDR3, as DNA: TGTGCCAGCAGTTTACGTTTCTATGGCTACACCTTC. It encodes CASSLRFYGYTF.

The chain carries TRBV29-1 and TRBJ2-5, with D maybe TRBD1 (5 bases). The CDR3 runs to 14 residues. Trimming took off 4 bases at V and 0 bases at J, with 12 bases between the two ends. In germline, CDR1 is SQVTM, CDR2 ANQGSEA. CDR3 DNA sequence: TGCAGCGTTGCCCTTGACAGAGACCAAGAGACCCAGTACTTC. It specifies CSVALDRDQETQYF.

The gene calls are TRBV10-3 and TRBJ1-2, with D hard to call. Germline values: CDR1 ENHRY, CDR2 SYGVKD. V lost 0 bases to trimming and J lost 6 bases, with 14 bases between them. This CDR3 region has 15 residues. CDR3 nucleotides: TGTGCCATCAGTGAGTCAGCAGTATCGGGTCATGGCTACACCTTC. Its translation: CAISESAVSGHGYTF.

This chain connects TRBV4-1 to TRBJ2-1, with a possible D match to TRBD2 (6 bases). Looked up from germline, CDR1 is MGHRA and CDR2 is YSYEKL. The CDR3 has 18 residues. The V end was cut by 2 bases, the J end by 6 bases, with 23 bases between. CDR3 residues: CASSQTPGLGGSGNEQFF. DNA for the CDR3: TGCGCCAGCAGCCAAACCCCGGGCCTAGGAGGGTCGGGCAATGAGCAGTTCTTC.

This clone was recorded once. The chain joins TRBV4-3 to TRBJ2-5; TRBD2 is a possible D gene (5 bases). V lost 0 bases, J lost 5 bases, and 16 bases lay in between. The CDR3 is made up of 16 amino acids. The germline V gene encodes CDR1 LGHNA and CDR2 YSLEER. CDR3 protein: CASSQDGPGVVETQYF. CDR3 nucleotide sequence: TGCGCCAGCAGCCAAGATGGCCCCGGGGTGGTGGAGACCCAGTACTTC.